This T cell receptor beta chain was recovered during a study of blood T cell repertoires in COVID-19. Study details: Both acute and convalescent COVID-19 samples were obtained from the United States, Italy and Spain. T cells, B-cell-depleted T cells, or PBMCs supplied cDNA or gDNA.

CDR1 is MNHEY, CDR2 SVGEGT, per germline. J was trimmed by 8 bases and V by 0 bases; bases with no gene match: 10. The CDR3 runs to 16 residues. As handled by the study authors: Amplification of reference gene primers provided the estimated nucleated cell counts. Method: immunoSEQ multiplex PCR; TCRdb's copy keeps in-frame clones and lacks some. V, J and clone size are those of that table, while D and trimming were read from the DNA. This table holds 350,000 or so clones, about 90% found once. This sequence was found in a young man with active or convalescent COVID-19. What was sequenced was peripheral blood. The chain couples TRBV6-2 or TRBV6-3 to TRBJ2-1, with 7 bases that match TRBD1. In nucleotides, the CDR3 is TGTGCCAGCAGTTACTCGATAAGGGGGCCCAGGGATGAGCAGTTCTTC. This translates into CASSYSIRGPRDEQFF.